This T cell receptor beta chain stems from a study of identical twins. Study-level results: While abundant cord blood beta clonotypes carried fewer insertions, memory repertoires showed no such pattern. Out-of-frame alpha sequences shared by twins were enriched for low generation probability.

This clonotype turned up a few times. The antigen remains unidentified. In TCRdb, the 5' RACE reads were re-called with MiXCR into one record per CDR3 protein. The data show about 470,000 distinct CDR3 sequences, approximately 24% seen once. The CDR3 is made up of 15 amino acids. V lost 3 bases and J lost 2; bases outside the gene matches: 5. Germline lookup yields CDR1 DFQATT and CDR2 SNEGSKA (reference sequence). Another study also made use of these data, one on T cells expressing NK-cell markers. According to that study: The authors sequenced eight donors, of whom seven were HCMV-seropositive and one was seronegative. The study found dominant NKG2C+ clonotypes at roughly 1.0-8% of CD8+ T cells in five or six donors.

The chain recombines TRBV20-1 with TRBJ2-3, with 10 bases aligning to TRBD2. The sequencing input was CD4+ T cells sorted from blood. This clonotype was sampled from a woman aged 18-35 years in good health. The CDR3 region has the DNA TGCAGTGCTAGCAAACTAGCGGGGATCACAGATACGCAGTATTTT. Residues: CSASKLAGITDTQYF.